This record looks at one T cell receptor beta chain sequence and its context. The sample belongs to a study of cytomegalovirus exposure and HLA in healthy donors. Study in general: Early release data held about 85 million unique TCRs from HLA-typed donors.

This CDR3 is built from 13 residues. With 5 bases clipped from V and 14 bases from J, the junction kept 8 bases outside the gene matches. Per germline, CDR1 SGHVS and CDR2 FQNEAQ. PCR involved 60 Vbeta and 13 Jbeta primers. The protocol was immunoSEQ multiplex PCR, while the TCRdb copy is restricted to in-frame clones and leaves out a portion. Of more than 85,000 clones in the sample, about 80% were seen once. The V call is TRBV7-8, the J call TRBJ2-1, with 11 bases fitting TRBD2. Sequencing was done on a sample of PBMCs. This TCR derives from a woman in her 50s in good health and CMV-seropositive. The CDR3 loop reads CASSQTLAGGKFF. The CDR3, as DNA: TGTGCCAGCAGCCAAACCTTAGCGGGGGGGAAGTTCTTC.